Here is one TCR beta chain with its context. The antigen remains undetermined. Each CDR3 protein gets one entry after TCRdb re-called the 5' RACE reads with MiXCR. The data show around 13,000 distinct CDR3 sequences, more than 9% seen once. The sample belongs to a study of neurological immune-mediated disorders. Trimming shortened V by 6 bases and J by 1 base, and 15 bases separated the two germline ends. This CDR3 contains 15 residues. Germline loops: CDR1 MDHEN, CDR2 SYDVKM. Study findings and constraints: HTLV-1-associated myelopathy displayed the greatest TCR clonal expansion, and multiple sclerosis exhibited the smallest, lower than that of healthy controls.

The sequenced sample was PBMCs. The rearrangement joins TRBV28 to TRBJ2-5, with a possible D match to TRBD1 (5 bases). The clonotype comes from a woman aged 40 to 50 in good health. Written as DNA, the CDR3 is TGTGCCAGCAGACGACGCAGGGTGTCCCAAGAGACCCAGTACTTC. It is translated as CASRRRRVSQETQYF. Based on the CDR3 plus reference TRBV28 and TRBJ2-5, the full variable domain is DVKVTQSSRYLVKRTGEKVFLECVQDMDHENMFWYRQDPGLGLRLIYFSYDVKMKEKGDIPEGYSVSREKKERFSLILESASTNQTSMYLCASRRRRVSQETQYFGPGTRLLVL.